The 3 T cell receptor beta chains presented below share a single source sample, sequenced in a study of shared clonotypes between healthy human individuals. Generated by immunoSEQ multiplex PCR, the TCRdb table keeps only in-frame clones and is missing some. Counted here are 950,000 to 1,100,000 clones, around 82% occurring once; the ten biggest clones make up 0.5% to 0.65%. Material for sequencing was memory CD4+ T cells from PBMCs. The subset is: CD45RA-negative fraction. Every receptor here comes from a man aged 18 to 30 in good health. Some clones in this sample may be carry-over from other donors' samples.

This clone occurred a few times. Since no conserved phenylalanine or tryptophan closes the CDR3, a read error is the likely cause. The DNA is left out, because the CDR3 cannot be placed on it with certainty; the CDR3 is given as TCRdb lists it. This chain uses TRBV2 with TRBJ1-1; the table names TRBD1, a call not compared with the DNA. Germline V gene lookup returns CDR1 SNHLY and CDR2 FYNNEI. The CDR3 sequence runs 12 residues, both termini included. The CDR3 sequence: CASSGEGTAPHS.

The chain joins TRBV2 to TRBJ2-7; TRBD2 is a possible D gene (6 bases). The length of the CDR3 is 17 residues. The germline V and J ends were trimmed by 6 bases and 4 bases, with 25 bases remaining between them. Germline V gene lookup returns CDR1 SNHLY and CDR2 FYNNEI. The CDR3 reads CASRATFLGGSRYEQYF. The CDR3 nucleotides are TGTGCCAGCAGGGCCACCTTTCTGGGGGGAAGCAGGTACGAGCAGTACTTC.

V is TRBV9 and J is TRBJ1-1, with D possibly TRBD1 on 5 matching bases. V lost 4 bases, J lost 3 bases, and 13 bases lay in between. The germline gives CDR1 SGDLS, CDR2 YYNGEE. The CDR3 has 14 amino acids. CDR3: CASSTSGFDTEAFF. The CDR3 DNA sequence: TGTGCCAGCAGCACCTCAGGGTTTGACACTGAAGCTTTCTTT.